Presented here are 14 T cell receptor beta chains from one specimen sequenced in a study of regulatory T cells in long-lasting Graves disease. Time point denoted: persistent/refractory GD, antithyroid drugs over 5 years with positive TRAb. Extracted PBMC RNA gave rise to the TCR library. Construction of the TCR beta libraries employed iRepertoire HTBI primers in conjunction with Arm-PCR of CDR3 regions. TCRdb reprocessed the multiplex PCR reads with MiXCR, giving one entry per CDR3 protein. The table includes fewer than 450,000 distinct CDR3 sequences, 20% to 25% detected once. Specimen: peripheral blood mononuclear cells (PBMCs), collected when the disease was refractory, from a patient treated with antithyroid drugs. The receptors come from a female donor with Graves disease.

In its sample, this clonotype was seen many times. The gene calls are TRBV6-8 and TRBJ1-1; TRBD1 matches 12 bases. The CDR3 runs to 16 residues. Germline V gene lookup returns CDR1 MNHGY and CDR2 SAAAGT. The junction had 2 bases not matched to a gene; V was cut back by 2 bases and J by 1 base. The CDR3 loop reads CASSYGTGGQNTEAFF. CDR3 coding DNA: TGTGCCAGCAGTTACGGGACAGGGGGCCAGAACACTGAAGCTTTCTTT.

This clonotype has a handful of counts. This sequence joins TRBV6-5 and TRBJ1-2; no reliable D call. In germline, CDR1 is MNHEY, CDR2 SVGAGI. This CDR3 is 13 amino acids long. V gave up 0 bases and J gave up 6 bases, with 8 bases separating them. CDR3: CASSYSVSDGYTF. The CDR3 region has the DNA TGTGCCAGCAGTTACTCAGTATCGGATGGCTACACCTTC.

There are a few counts of this clonotype. The V and J genes are TRBV6-1 and TRBJ2-7, with 9 bases lining up with TRBD2. CDR3 length: 15 amino acids. The trim removed 5 bases at V and 4 bases at J, leaving 9 bases unmatched. Germline CDR1 MNHNS, CDR2 SASEGT. The CDR3: CASSRELAGTYEQYF. CDR3 in DNA: TGTGCCAGCAGTAGAGAACTAGCGGGCACGTACGAGCAGTACTTC.

The chain carries TRBV19 and TRBJ1-1; 7 bases align to TRBD1. With V trimmed by 7 bases and J by 0 bases, 8 bases remained unmatched. The CDR3 runs 15 residues. CDR1 LNHDA and CDR2 SQIVND come from the germline V gene (reference sequence). Here the CDR3 reads CASNMEGAMNTEAFF. The DNA of the CDR3 is TGTGCCAGTAATATGGAGGGGGCGATGAACACTGAAGCTTTCTTT.

At least ten counts were recorded for this clonotype. This sequence joins TRBV2 and TRBJ2-7, with D possibly being TRBD1 (6 bases). The CDR3 contains 17 residues. V shed 2 bases and J shed 3 bases, with 20 bases lying between them. From germline, CDR1 is SNHLY and CDR2 FYNNEI. In DNA, the CDR3 is TGTGCCAGCAGTGAACCAACCAGGGGCCCCGGGGTCTACGAGCAGTACTTC. Its protein product is CASSEPTRGPGVYEQYF.

V and J are TRBV6-1 and TRBJ1-1, with D unclear. CDR1 and CDR2 (germline): MNHNS, SASEGT. The CDR3 extends over 14 amino acids. The V end lost 5 bases, the J end lost 11 bases, and 21 bases lay between the germline ends. The CDR3 spells CASSPPAGSLCAFF. The DNA of the CDR3 is TGTGCCAGCAGTCCTCCCGCGGGGTCCCTTTGTGCTTTCTTT.

V and J are TRBV7-8 and TRBJ2-7; 12 bases match TRBD1. Germline V gives CDR1 SGHVS, CDR2 FQNEAQ. J lost 6 bases, V lost 5 bases, and 11 bases had no gene match. The CDR3 has 16 residues. CDR3 amino acids: CASSPVRDRGRGEQYF. CDR3 in DNA: TGTGCCAGCAGCCCAGTCCGGGACAGGGGGCGCGGCGAGCAGTACTTC.

This clonotype was seen only a few times. Written as DNA, the CDR3 is TGCAGTGCGGGGGACCGGGACGGGGTACGAGACCAGCCCCAGCATTTT. It is translated as CSAGDRDGVRDQPQHF. V and J are TRBV20-1 and TRBJ1-5, with D possibly matching TRBD1 (5 bases). V was cut by 6 bases and J by 7 bases, with 25 bases left in between. Looked up from germline, CDR1 is DFQATT and CDR2 is SNEGSKA (reference sequence). This CDR3 region has 16 residues.

The rearrangement links TRBV7-2 to TRBJ2-6; TRBD1 might be the D (5 bases). The V end lost 0 bases, the J end lost 0 bases, and 15 bases lay between the germline ends. Germline loops: CDR1 SGHTA, CDR2 FQGNSA. This CDR3 contains 19 residues. CDR3 nucleotides: TGTGCCAGCAGCTTAGCAGGTTCAGGGCCGGGCTCTGGGGCCAACGTCCTGACTTTC. Encoded protein: CASSLAGSGPGSGANVLTF.

This clonotype turned up a few times. This chain uses TRBV30 with TRBJ2-2; 10 bases align to TRBD1. Germline loops: CDR1 GTSNPN, CDR2 SVGIG (reference sequence). The CDR3 loop spans 15 amino acids. V shed 1 base, J shed 3 bases, and the junction held 2 bases outside the gene matches. Here the CDR3 reads CAWSGGTGDTGELFF. The CDR3 nucleotides read TGTGCCTGGAGTGGGGGGACAGGGGACACCGGGGAGCTGTTTTTT.

This clonotype appeared many times. V usage is TRBV3-1 and J usage is TRBJ1-2; a possible D gene is TRBD1 (6 bases). The CDR3 spans 14 residues. The V gene's germline CDR1 is LGHDT and CDR2 YNNKEL (reference sequence). Trimming took 4 bases from V and 3 from J, leaving 12 bases between them. CDR3 coding DNA: TGTGCCAGCAGCCCCTACAGGGAGGACTATGGCTACACCTTC. Translation: CASSPYREDYGYTF.

The rearrangement uses TRBV2 and TRBJ2-3; D may be TRBD2 (5 bases). The CDR3 is 15 residues long. Deletions cut 3 bases from V and 2 bases from J, with 12 bases between. Germline V gene sequence: CDR1 SNHLY, CDR2 FYNNEI. CDR3 DNA sequence: TGTGCCAGCAGTGACAGGACTTCTTTCACAGATACGCAGTATTTT. Translated: CASSDRTSFTDTQYF.

The rearrangement uses TRBV2 and TRBJ2-1; 8 nucleotides line up with TRBD2. The CDR3 loop spans 15 amino acids. From germline, CDR1 is SNHLY and CDR2 FYNNEI. J was trimmed by 4 bases and V by 3 bases; bases with no gene match: 5. CDR3 bases: TGTGCCAGCAGTGACACTAGCGGAAGATACAATGAGCAGTTCTTC. As protein: CASSDTSGRYNEQFF.

The genes are TRBV7-9 and TRBJ2-7; D remains unclear. V was clipped by 5 bases and J by 2 bases, with 10 bases between them. Germline V gives CDR1 SEHNR, CDR2 FQNEAQ (reference sequence). The CDR3 length is 13 residues. For the CDR3, the DNA is TGTGCCAGCAGCACCCCATTTACCTACGAGCAGTACTTC. Amino acids: CASSTPFTYEQYF.